This TCR beta chain was sequenced for a study of CD8+ T cells in alopecia areata. Study-level results: Normal skin contains resident alphabeta T cells, and these are also sequenced in scalp samples.

Comments on this clone: Its antigen is undetermined.

Germline-derived CDR1 and CDR2 are GTSNPN and SVGIG (reference sequence). The CDR3 has 12 amino acids. V was shortened by 0 bases and J by 3 bases, with 6 bases between the two germline ends. Sequencing templates came from extracted RNA that was reverse transcribed into cDNA. Measured with immunoSEQ multiplex PCR; TCRdb has only the in-frame clones, and not every one. The table has some 200,000 clones, roughly three fifths seen once. Sequenced sample: CD8+ T cells sorted from blood. The J gene is TRBJ2-7, the V gene TRBV30, with D unclear. This sequence originates from a human donor in good health. This CDR3 reads CAWSVDNYEQYF. CDR3 in DNA: TGTGCCTGGAGTGTTGACAACTACGAGCAGTACTTC.